This TCR beta chain appears in the sequencing data of a study of CD8+ T cells in alopecia areata. Study at large: Patients took tofacitinib for 6 to 18 months, followed by 6 drug-free months. By percentage of affected scalp area, the severity of treated patients was scored.

Treatment given: oral pan-JAK inhibitor, 5-10 mg twice daily. This CDR3 region has 16 residues. The germline V gene has CDR1 SGHTA and CDR2 FQGNSA. Following RNA extraction, reverse transcription yielded cDNA that acted as the sequencing template. Assay used: immunoSEQ multiplex PCR; TCRdb lists only in-frame clones, some missing. Here the sample spans approximately 140,000 clones, 86% being singletons. As for this clone: The junction departs from the called germline gene at one end, perhaps through a read error.

This chain connects TRBV7-2 to TRBJ2-1, with D perhaps matching TRBD1 (5 bases). The sample here was CD8+ T cells sorted from blood, taken at week 4, from a patient treated with tofacitinib. This receptor was obtained from a human donor with alopecia areata. The CDR3 region is CASSLWQGDSYNEQFF. In DNA form, the CDR3 reads TGCGCCAGCAGCTTGTGGCAGGGTGACTCCTACAATGAGCAGTTCTTC.